This T cell receptor beta chain was sequenced for a study of blood T cell repertoires in COVID-19. V was clipped by 4 bases and J by 2 bases; unmatched bases: 12. CDR3 length: 17 residues. Germline assignment: CDR1 MDHEN and CDR2 SYDVKM. Sequenced by immunoSEQ multiplex PCR; TCRdb stores in-frame clones only, minus some. In the table there are some 22,000 clones, 83% of which are singletons. The receptor comes from a man aged 65 to 85 with acute or convalescent COVID-19. The V gene is TRBV28, the J gene TRBJ2-5; 8 positions match TRBD2. Sequencing was performed on peripheral blood. CDR3 region: CASSSSLGSGGQETQYF. The CDR3 DNA sequence: TGTGCCAGCAGTTCCTCCCTGGGGAGCGGGGGACAAGAGACCCAGTACTTC. Full variable domain (rest looked up from reference TRBV28 and TRBJ2-5): DVKVTQSSRYLVKRTGEKVFLECVQDMDHENMFWYRQDPGLGLRLIYFSYDVKMKEKGDIPEGYSVSREKKERFSLILESASTNQTSMYLCASSSSLGSGGQETQYFGPGTRLLVL.